This entry features one TCR beta chain sequence. The antigen is undetermined. The record originates from a study of CXCR3-negative and CXCR3-positive naive CD8 T cells. General observations from the study: CXCR3-negative and CXCR3-positive naive cells shared comparable TRBV-TRBJ usage, but memory cells did not.

CD45RO-CCR7+CD27+CD95- characterized naive CD8+ T cells. Carrying UMI labels, the TRB cDNA libraries were prepared through 5' RACE. TCRdb re-analyzed the 5' RACE reads; it lists each CDR3 protein once, without DNA. Its clone listing holds 130,000 or so distinct CDR3 sequences. The CDR3 has 15 amino acids. The germline gives CDR1 LGHNA, CDR2 YSLEER. This TCR was sampled from a human donor in good health. Some clones in this sample may be carry-over from other donors' samples. The sample consisted of naive CXCR3- CD8+ T cells from blood. As to subset: CD45RO-CCR7+CD27+CD95- naive CD8+ T cells lacking CXCR3 (TNR3-). The J gene is TRBJ2-7, the V gene TRBV4-3; TCRdb names TRBD1, which stays unverified in the absence of DNA. The CDR3 sequence: CASSQVRGRSYEQYF.